Shown below are 24 T cell receptor beta chains from a single sample sequenced in a study of shared clonotypes between healthy human individuals. Naive CD8 cells lacked CD45RO, underwent positive selection for CCR7 and left out terminally differentiated effector memory CD45RA+ cells. TCRdb keeps only in-frame clones here, not all; method: immunoSEQ multiplex PCR. In the table there are about 2.1 million clones, 80% to 95% of which are singletons. Sequencing was performed on naive CD8+ T cells from PBMCs. These receptors were collected from a young man in good health. Some clones in this sample may be carry-over from other donors' samples.

The rearrangement uses TRBV7-2 and TRBJ1-5, with D hard to call. This CDR3 region has 15 residues. V lost 6 bases to trimming and J lost 5 bases, with 17 bases between them. In germline, CDR1 is SGHTA, CDR2 FQGNSA. The CDR3 loop reads CASSFYPSIDQPQHF. The CDR3 DNA reads as TGTGCCAGCAGTTTTTACCCAAGCATTGATCAGCCCCAGCATTTT.

The gene calls are TRBV7-9 and TRBJ1-2; no reliable D call. Germline V gene sequence: CDR1 SEHNR, CDR2 FQNEAQ (reference sequence). This CDR3 spans 14 amino acids. V lost 5 bases and J lost 0, with 10 bases in between. CDR3 bases: TGTGCCAGCAGCCCAGGTTCCGCTAACTATGGCTACACCTTC. It is translated as CASSPGSANYGYTF.

The rearrangement links TRBV11-2 to TRBJ2-5, with D unclear. The J call may be in error: the DNA end matches TRBJ2-7 better. The CDR3 loop spans 16 amino acids. Germline V lookup: CDR1 SGHAT, CDR2 FQNNGV. The CDR3 nucleotides read TGTGCCAGCAACCAAGAGCTCTCATTAAGCTCCTACGAGCAGTACTTC. Its translation is CASNQELSLSSYEQYF.

In its sample, this clone was seen once. The chain carries TRBV4-3 and TRBJ2-7; D not certain. V was shortened by 0 bases and J by 0 bases, with 12 bases between the two germline ends. This CDR3 comprises 16 residues. Germline V gene lookup returns CDR1 LGHNA and CDR2 YSLEER. The CDR3, as DNA: TGCGCCAGCAGCCAAGAAGTGGCGGTGGGCTCCTACGAGCAGTACTTC. It is translated as CASSQEVAVGSYEQYF.

The genes are TRBV5-6 and TRBJ2-3; D not resolved. The CDR3 runs to 15 residues. Germline V gene sequence: CDR1 SGHDT, CDR2 YYEEEE. Trimming left V 0 bases short and J 2 bases short, with 10 bases between. The CDR3 DNA reads TGTGCCAGCAGCTTGGTTGACGGATCCACAGATACGCAGTATTTT. Its protein product is CASSLVDGSTDTQYF.

To note about this clone: One end of the junction does not line up with germline, which may come from a read error. The chain carries TRBV19 and TRBJ1-2; D gene uncertain. The CDR3 length is 13 residues. Germline CDR1 and CDR2: LNHDA and SQIVND (reference sequence). In DNA form, the CDR3 reads TGTGCCAGTGGTATAGAGACTAACTATGGCTACACCTTC. Encoded protein: CASGIETNYGYTF. The full variable domain, in which reference TRBV19 and TRBJ1-2 provide the parts outside the CDR3, is DGGITQSPKYLFRKEGQNVTLSCEQNLNHDAMYWYRQDPGQGLRLIYYSQIVNDFQKGDIAEGYSVSREKKESFPLTVTSAQKNPTAFYLCASGIETNYGYTFGSGTRLTVV.

This chain's CDR3 is CASSLKGLAGDTGELFF. CDR3 nucleotides: TGTGCCAGCAGCTTAAAGGGACTAGCGGGAGACACCGGGGAGCTGTTTTTT. This chain joins TRBV7-9 and TRBJ2-2; 14 nucleotides agree with TRBD2. The CDR3 loop spans 17 amino acids. In germline, CDR1 is SEHNR, CDR2 FQNEAQ (reference sequence). With V trimmed by 2 bases and J by 3 bases, 2 bases remained unmatched.

CDR3 in amino acids: CAISESGTVYGYTF. DNA for the CDR3: TGTGCCATCAGTGAGTCCGGGACAGTATATGGCTACACCTTC. This chain links TRBV10-3 with TRBJ1-2; the match to TRBD1 covers 7 bases. There are 14 residues in the CDR3. Germline lookup yields CDR1 ENHRY and CDR2 SYGVKD. V shed 0 bases and J 5 bases; nucleotides not matched to a gene: 3.

The chain employs TRBV9 and TRBJ2-3, with D unresolved. CDR1 and CDR2 from the germline V gene are SGDLS and YYNGEE. There are 14 residues in the CDR3. Trimming removed 0 bases at V and 4 bases at J, with 9 bases between. The CDR3 DNA follows: TGTGCCAGCAGCGTAGTAGGAATTTCAGATACGCAGTATTTT. Translation: CASSVVGISDTQYF.

The chain employs TRBV9 and TRBJ2-7; possibly TRBD1 or TRBD2 for D (6 bases each). CDR1 is SGDLS and CDR2 is YYNGEE in the germline V gene. The CDR3 has 14 residues. The V gene lost 3 bases and the J gene lost 3 bases, with 13 bases spanning the gap. CDR3 sequence: CASSAGAGNYEQYF. The CDR3 nucleotides are TGTGCCAGCAGCGCGGGGGCAGGGAACTACGAGCAGTACTTC.

V and J are TRBV2 and TRBJ2-1; 9 nucleotides line up with TRBD2. The CDR3 runs 17 residues. Losses at the gene ends were 2 bases for V and 2 bases for J; bases not matched to a gene: 7. CDR1 is SNHLY and CDR2 is FYNNEI in the germline V gene. The CDR3 region has the DNA TGTGCCAGCAGTGAAATCAGTAGCGGGAGTCCCTACAATGAGCAGTTCTTC. Protein: CASSEISSGSPYNEQFF.

The V call is TRBV29-1, the J call TRBJ2-2, with unresolved D. CDR1 is SQVTM, CDR2 ANQGSEA, per germline. V was shortened by 3 bases and J by 7 bases, with 6 bases between the two germline ends. CDR3 length equals 11 residues. The CDR3: CSVDSIGELFF. The DNA for the CDR3 is TGCAGCGTTGACTCGATCGGGGAGCTGTTTTTT.

About this clone: Other DNA sequences in the same sample also yield this CDR3. The chain has TRBV5-5 and TRBJ2-7, with no clear D. V shed 4 bases and J shed 0 bases, with 11 bases lying between them. Germline V gene sequence: CDR1 SGHKS, CDR2 YYEKEE (reference sequence). The CDR3 runs 14 residues. DNA for the CDR3: TGTGCCAGCAGCCCCGGACGGAGCTCCTACGAGCAGTACTTC. Amino acids: CASSPGRSSYEQYF.

The V call is TRBV6-5, the J call TRBJ2-1; D not resolved. Germline V CDR1 and CDR2: MNHEY, SVGAGI. V was pared by 6 bases and J by 10 bases, with 10 bases between. The CDR3 runs 11 residues. DNA for the CDR3: TGTGCCAGCAGGTCCCCCATCGAGCAGTTCTTC. It is translated as CASRSPIEQFF.

As DNA, the CDR3 is TGTGCCAGCAGTTGGCTTCTGGGACAGTCCTACGAGCAGTACTTC. Protein sequence: CASSWLLGQSYEQYF. V is TRBV6-6 and J is TRBJ2-7, with TRBD1 matching 7 bases. J was trimmed by 1 base and V by 4 bases; bases with no gene match: 7. Germline values: CDR1 MNHNY, CDR2 SVGAGI (reference sequence). The CDR3 is 15 residues long.

The gene calls are TRBV28 and TRBJ1-3; TRBD1 matches at 11 bases. Germline V CDR1 and CDR2: MDHEN, SYDVKM. The CDR3 is 18 amino acids. With 5 bases clipped from V and 0 bases from J, the junction kept 9 bases outside the gene matches. The CDR3 nucleotides read TGTGCCAGCAGTCTTTGGGACAGGGGGTTTTCCTCTGGAAACACCATATATTTT. Translating it yields CASSLWDRGFSSGNTIYF.

The chain combines TRBV15 with TRBJ2-7; 7 bases line up with TRBD1. The CDR3 contains 17 residues. Germline V gives CDR1 LNHNV, CDR2 YYDKDF (reference sequence). Trimming at V came to 5 bases and at J to 0 bases, leaving 13 bases not matched to a gene. This chain's CDR3 is CATSSIRGQKPSYEQYF. Written as DNA, the CDR3 is TGTGCCACCAGCTCTATAAGGGGGCAGAAACCCTCCTACGAGCAGTACTTC.

The chain employs TRBV10-1 and TRBJ2-4, with a weak D call TRBD2 (5 bases). The CDR3 contains 14 residues. The germline V gene encodes CDR1 WNHNN and CDR2 SYGVQD (reference sequence). Trimming removed 1 base at V and 9 bases at J, with 13 bases between. This CDR3 is CASSEFPVGVIQYF. CDR3 in DNA: TGCGCCAGCAGTGAGTTCCCAGTCGGGGTCATTCAGTACTTC.

V and J are TRBV5-8 and TRBJ2-7; TRBD2 aligns across 7 bases. CDR3 length equals 15 residues. Germline V gene sequence: CDR1 SGHTS, CDR2 YDEGEE. With 3 bases clipped from V and 3 bases from J, the junction kept 9 bases outside the gene matches. In DNA, the CDR3 is TGTGCCAGCAGCTGGGGAAGTGGACTAGACTACGAGCAGTACTTC. This sequence encodes CASSWGSGLDYEQYF.

The CDR3 is CATDYSSYEQYF. CDR3 coding DNA: TGCGCCACTGACTACAGCTCCTACGAGCAGTACTTC. The rearrangement uses TRBV23-1 and TRBJ2-7; a possible D gene is TRBD2 (5 bases). TRBV23-1 is given ORF status, its function remaining uncertain. The CDR3 has 12 amino acids. V was pared by 10 bases and J by 0 bases, with 10 bases between.

The V and J genes are TRBV29-1 and TRBJ2-1; 9 bases are shared with TRBD2. This CDR3 comprises 16 residues. With V trimmed by 3 bases and J by 5 bases, 11 bases remained unmatched. CDR1 is SQVTM, CDR2 ANQGSEA, per germline. CDR3: CSVDLYLAGQNNEQFF. In DNA form, the CDR3 reads TGCAGCGTTGATCTATATCTAGCGGGGCAAAACAATGAGCAGTTCTTC.

The CDR3 sequence: CASSGDWGLEQYF. The CDR3 DNA follows: TGTGCCAGCAGTGGCGACTGGGGACTCGAGCAGTACTTC. The chain recombines TRBV28 with TRBJ2-7; TRBD2 is a possible D gene (6 bases). CDR3 length: 13 amino acids. V lost 5 bases to trimming and J lost 6 bases, with 14 bases between them. Germline loops: CDR1 MDHEN, CDR2 SYDVKM.

CDR3 nucleotides: TGCGCCAGCAGCTTGACAGGGGACCTACACAATGAGCAGTTCTTC. Its protein is CASSLTGDLHNEQFF. The V and J genes are TRBV5-1 and TRBJ2-1, with 7 positions matching TRBD1. CDR3 size: 15 residues. V lost 1 base and J lost 5; bases outside the gene matches: 6. Germline values: CDR1 SGHRS, CDR2 YFSETQ.

The J gene is TRBJ2-7, the V gene TRBV11-2; TRBD2 agrees at 8 bases. The CDR3 extends over 15 amino acids. V lost 1 base and J lost 2; bases outside the gene matches: 4. The germline gives CDR1 SGHAT, CDR2 FQNNGV. The CDR3 bases are TGTGCCAGCAGCTTAGGGGCGGGACTAGCCTACGAGCAGTACTTC. It encodes CASSLGAGLAYEQYF.